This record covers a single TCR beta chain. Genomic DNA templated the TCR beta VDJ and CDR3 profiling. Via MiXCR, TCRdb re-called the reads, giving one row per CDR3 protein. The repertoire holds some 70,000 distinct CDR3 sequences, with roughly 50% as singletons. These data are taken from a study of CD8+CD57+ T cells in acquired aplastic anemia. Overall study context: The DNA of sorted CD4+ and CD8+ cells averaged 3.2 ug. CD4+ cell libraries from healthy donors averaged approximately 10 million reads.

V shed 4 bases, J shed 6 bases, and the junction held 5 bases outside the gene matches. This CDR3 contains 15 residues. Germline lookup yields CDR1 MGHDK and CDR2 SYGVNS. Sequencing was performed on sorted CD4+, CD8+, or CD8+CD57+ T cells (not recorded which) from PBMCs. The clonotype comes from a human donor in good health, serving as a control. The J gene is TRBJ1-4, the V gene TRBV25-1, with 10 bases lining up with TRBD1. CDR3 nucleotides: TGTGCCAGCAGTGGAAGGGGACAGGGGCATGAAAAACTGTTTTTT. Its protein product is CASSGRGQGHEKLFF.